This T cell receptor beta chain was profiled in a study of T cell responses to AZD1222 COVID-19 vaccine. The wider study: Whether given at about 4 or about 12 weeks, second doses were pooled. Whole-study results and caveats: Spike-specific TCR breadth and depth were elevated following two AZD1222 doses. The study found vaccine-associated CD4 TCRs spanning spike, dominant at 160-218 and 743-854. Among spike-specific TCRs, nearly half reportedly target unmutated variant regions.

The CDR3 consists of 18 residues. Germline lookup yields CDR1 MNHEY and CDR2 SMNVEV (reference sequence). V was cut by 5 bases and J by 3 bases, with 23 bases left in between. Method: immunoSEQ multiplex PCR; TCRdb's copy keeps in-frame clones and lacks some. The data contain roughly 150,000 clones, approximately 92% of them seen just once; the ten biggest clones take up 6.9%. As regards this clone: Its specificity is not known.

The receptor was isolated from an adult in good health. This rearrangement joins TRBV27 to TRBJ2-1, with D perhaps TRBD1 or TRBD2 (5 bases each). The sample was peripheral blood, taken on day 0 of AZD1222 vaccination. The CDR3 loop reads CASSPPWGSVSVYNEQFF. The CDR3 DNA sequence: TGTGCCAGCAGTCCTCCCTGGGGGTCGGTGTCGGTCTACAATGAGCAGTTCTTC.